This T cell receptor beta chain derives from a study of shared clonotypes between healthy human individuals. CD8 cells classed as naive were CD45RO-negative and positively selected for CCR7, excluding terminally differentiated effector memory CD45RA+ cells. In replicate PCRs of sorted subsets, roughly 200 ng DNA, tens of thousands of T cell genomes, was used. Here immunoSEQ multiplex PCR was the method, and the copy in TCRdb shows in-frame clones only, minus some. Among roughly 2.1 million clones, 90% to 95% were seen once, and the ten largest hold roughly 1.7%. This CDR3 is 16 amino acids long. Germline-derived CDR1 and CDR2 are MNHEY and SMNVEV (reference sequence). V shed 5 bases, J shed 6 bases, and the junction held 7 bases outside the gene matches. With respect to this clone: At the DNA level, this CDR3 is encoded by other sequences in the same sample as well.

The sequencing sample was made of naive CD8+ T cells from PBMCs. The chain employs TRBV27 and TRBJ2-3, with TRBD2 matching over 14 bases. The sequence came from a man between 18 and 35 years old in good health. Some clones in this sample may be carry-over from other donors' samples. DNA of the CDR3: TGTGCCAGCAGTACCGGGACTAGCGGGAGCCGGGATACGCAGTATTTT. Translated: CASSTGTSGSRDTQYF.